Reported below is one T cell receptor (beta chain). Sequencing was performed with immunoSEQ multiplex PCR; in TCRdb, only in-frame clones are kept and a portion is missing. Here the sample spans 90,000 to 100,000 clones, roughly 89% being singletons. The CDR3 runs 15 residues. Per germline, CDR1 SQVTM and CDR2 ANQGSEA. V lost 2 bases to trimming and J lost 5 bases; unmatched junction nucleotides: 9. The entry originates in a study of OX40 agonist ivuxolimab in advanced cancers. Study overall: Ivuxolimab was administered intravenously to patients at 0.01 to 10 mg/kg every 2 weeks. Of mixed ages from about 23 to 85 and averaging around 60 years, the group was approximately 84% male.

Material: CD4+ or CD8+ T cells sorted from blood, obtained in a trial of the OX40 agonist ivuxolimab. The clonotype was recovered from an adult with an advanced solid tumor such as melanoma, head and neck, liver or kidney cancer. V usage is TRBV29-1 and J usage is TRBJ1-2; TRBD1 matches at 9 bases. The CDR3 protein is CSVERGQGRGYGYTF. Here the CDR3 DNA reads TGCAGCGTTGAACGGGGACAGGGACGGGGGTATGGCTACACCTTC.